Below, one TCR beta chain is given with its context. The same CDR3 is also encoded by other DNA sequences in this sample. The data are from a study of blood T cell repertoires in COVID-19. Study overall: Whether acute or convalescent, the COVID-19 samples came from the United States, Italy and Spain. The analysed material was cDNA or gDNA that came from T cells, B-cell-depleted T cells, or PBMCs.

The CDR3 length is 12 residues. Trimming cost V 1 base and J 5 bases, with 5 bases left between them. In the original processing: Nucleated cell number was recorded as an estimate derived from reference gene primer amplification. TCRdb's copy holds only in-frame clones and misses some; the assay was immunoSEQ multiplex PCR. V and J calls and clone size are given by that table; D and trimming were obtained from the DNA. The sample includes 200,000 or so clones, roughly 84% seen only once; the top ten take over 2%. The V gene is TRBV12-3 or TRBV12-4, the J gene TRBJ1-2; D not resolved. The sequence was collected from a man aged 40-55 years who had recovered from COVID-19. Sequencing was performed on peripheral blood. In nucleotides, the CDR3 is TGTGCCAGCAGTTTAGGGAGTTATGGCTACACCTTC. Translating gives CASSLGSYGYTF.